This T cell receptor beta chain was observed in a study of tumor-infiltrating lymphocytes in primary liver carcinoma. Germline V gene lookup returns CDR1 SGHRS and CDR2 YFSETQ. V was clipped by 4 bases and J by 4 bases; unmatched bases: 9. The CDR3 has 16 residues. Total RNA (approximately 0.5 ug) served as template for TCR beta cDNA synthesis primed by a constant-region primer. Generation of the TCR beta libraries relied on three nested multiplex PCR rounds using slightly modified ARM-PCR. In the first two PCR rounds, TRBV1-TRBV30 forward primers were paired with a C-beta reverse primer, and each round lasted approximately 10 cycles. TCRdb re-called the multiplex PCR reads through MiXCR, storing one row per CDR3 protein. This sample has 300,000 to 400,000 distinct CDR3 sequences, with approximately 65% found just once. The source of the blood RNA was unsorted whole blood, and germline DNA was extracted as well. Patients in the cohort were treatment-naive and living with chronic HBV infection.

This chain joins TRBV5-1 and TRBJ1-1; 11 nucleotides line up with TRBD1. Sequenced material: peripheral blood. The receptor's source is a man in his forties with primary liver carcinoma and hepatitis B virus infection. For the CDR3, the DNA is TGCGCCAGCAGCCTCCTTACCGGGACAGGGGGCACTGAAGCTTTCTTT. Translation: CASSLLTGTGGTEAFF.